This T cell receptor beta chain comes out of a study of CD8 T cells in ankylosing spondylitis. The V gene's germline CDR1 is MNHEY and CDR2 SVGEGT. The CDR3 consists of 16 residues. Trimming removed 2 bases at V and 8 bases at J, with 19 bases between. TCRdb fed the 5' RACE reads into MiXCR, producing one record per CDR3 protein. Here the sample spans fewer than 200,000 distinct CDR3 sequences, roughly 10% being singletons. This receptor was identified in a female donor with ankylosing spondylitis or in good health (not recorded which). The chain joins TRBV6-2 or TRBV6-3 to TRBJ2-1; either TRBD1 or TRBD2 may fit D (5 bases each). Sequencing was done on a sample of blood, either unsorted or a sorted T cell fraction (not recorded which). The CDR3 loop is CASSYPLNGAQDEQFF. CDR3 bases: TGTGCCAGCAGTTACCCTCTCAACGGGGCCCAGGATGAGCAGTTCTTC.